These T cell receptor beta chains were read from a single sample in a study of T cells after yellow fever vaccination. TCRdb reanalysed the 5' RACE reads using MiXCR and keeps one entry per CDR3 protein. The sample shows under 250,000 distinct CDR3 sequences, roughly 3% of them seen only once. The sample was CD4+ T cells sorted from PBMCs, taken 10 days after the yellow fever booster vaccination. Every receptor here comes from a man between 18 and 35 years old who received the YFV17D yellow fever vaccine. The CDR3 runs from the conserved cysteine through the conserved F or W. Fields, in order: clone size, D gene, V gene, J gene, CDR3 DNA, CDR3 protein. The D gene is left open where the match is weak. Not all rows give a size; the values are once, few, many and, for expanded clones, a class.

clone size: many; D gene: TRBD2; V gene: TRBV11-2; J gene: TRBJ2-2; CDR3 DNA: TGTGCCAGCAGCCCCCGGGGGGGCCTCACCGGGGAGCTGTTTTTT; CDR3 protein: CASSPRGGLTGELFF
clone size: -; D gene: TRBD2; V gene: TRBV7-3; J gene: TRBJ2-1; CDR3 DNA: TGTGCCAGCAGCTTACGCGGGAGGCCAGACAATGAGCAGTTCTTC; CDR3 protein: CASSLRGRPDNEQFF
clone size: -; D gene: -; V gene: TRBV29-1; J gene: TRBJ2-1; CDR3 DNA: TGCAGCGTTGTCAACATGTCGACTGAGCAGTTCTTC; CDR3 protein: CSVVNMSTEQFF
clone size: few; D gene: TRBD2; V gene: TRBV3-1; J gene: TRBJ2-3; CDR3 DNA: TGTGCCAGCAGCCGCCGAGCGGGGCGCACAGATACGCAGTATTTT; CDR3 protein: CASSRRAGRTDTQYF
clone size: many; D gene: -; V gene: TRBV7-9; J gene: TRBJ2-2; CDR3 DNA: TGTGCCAGCAGCCCTAGGACTCGGGAGCTGTTTTTT; CDR3 protein: CASSPRTRELFF
clone size: -; D gene: TRBD2; V gene: TRBV12-3/TRBV12-4; J gene: TRBJ2-2; CDR3 DNA: TGTGCCAGCAAACCACGTAGCGGGGGATACACCGGGGAGCTGTTTTTT; CDR3 protein: CASKPRSGGYTGELFF
clone size: few; D gene: -; V gene: TRBV6-5; J gene: TRBJ2-2; CDR3 DNA: TGTGCCAGCAACCCTATAGACCGAAACACCGGGGAGCTGTTTTTT; CDR3 protein: CASNPIDRNTGELFF
clone size: few; D gene: -; V gene: TRBV6-5; J gene: TRBJ1-3; CDR3 DNA: TGTGCCAGCAGCCCCGGGGTCGGAAACACCATATATTTT; CDR3 protein: CASSPGVGNTIYF
clone size: many; D gene: TRBD1; V gene: TRBV5-1; J gene: TRBJ2-5; CDR3 DNA: TGCGCCAGCGCCCGACAGGGGCAAGAGACCCAGTACTTC; CDR3 protein: CASARQGQETQYF
clone size: -; D gene: TRBD2; V gene: TRBV4-1; J gene: TRBJ2-2; CDR3 DNA: TGCGCCAGCAGCCAAAACCTAGCGGGGGCCGCGAACACCGGGGAGCTGTTTTTT; CDR3 protein: CASSQNLAGAANTGELFF
clone size: few; D gene: -; V gene: TRBV4-1; J gene: TRBJ1-6; CDR3 DNA: TGCGCCAGCAGCCACGGGGGGCAAAGCTCCTATAATTCACCCCTCCACTTT; CDR3 protein: CASSHGGQSSYNSPLHF